This T cell receptor (beta chain) derives from a study of spatial heterogeneity in lung cancer. Each CDR3 protein gets one entry after TCRdb re-called the 5' RACE reads with MiXCR. The sample holds some 34,000 distinct CDR3 sequences, roughly 7.2% seen once. Time point defined: sample taken at primary tumor resection. This sequence was found in a female donor with early-stage non-small cell lung cancer. The sequencing here drew on PBMCs, taken at surgery.

The CDR3 DNA sequence: TGTGCCAGCAGCTTGACGGTTCTCACTGAAGCTTTCTTT. Translated: CASSLTVLTEAFF. The rearrangement uses TRBV7-2 and TRBJ1-1, with no clear D. V was trimmed by 3 bases and J by 4 bases, leaving 9 bases between them. The germline gives CDR1 SGHTA, CDR2 FQGNSA. This CDR3 spans 13 amino acids. The full variable domain, rest sourced from reference TRBV7-2 and TRBJ1-1, is GAGVSQSPSNKVTEKGKDVELRCDPISGHTALYWYRQSLGQGLEFLIYFQGNSAPDKSGLPSDRFSAERTGGSVSTLTIQRTQQEDSAVYLCASSLTVLTEAFFGQGTRLTVV.